These T cell receptor beta chains were read from a single sample in a study of siplizumab effects on memory and regulatory T cells. Clones were read by immunoSEQ multiplex PCR, and TCRdb kept only the in-frame ones, dropping some. The sample includes around 100,000 clones, less than 95% of them seen just once. What was sequenced was non-Treg CD4+ T cells sorted from blood. These receptors originate from a human donor in good health. The conserved cysteine and the conserved F or W are not part of the CDR3 here. Clone size is not always given. Where it is, it says once, few, many or a class for expanded clones.

size: -; length: 12; J: TRBJ2-7; V: TRBV5-1; CDR3: ASSLTSGSHEQY
size: few; length: 10; J: TRBJ1-5; V: TRBV28; CDR3: ASSFWDRAQH
size: -; length: 14; J: TRBJ2-2; V: TRBV18; CDR3: ASSPLQGANTGELF
size: few; length: 12; J: TRBJ2-2; V: TRBV5-1; CDR3: ASSTWGDTGELF
size: once; length: 11; J: TRBJ1-1; V: TRBV7-6; CDR3: ASSGSYRTEAF
size: few; length: 12; J: TRBJ1-5; V: TRBV19; CDR3: ASSTTGGNQPQH
size: -; length: 13; J: TRBJ2-3; V: TRBV28; CDR3: ASSSPQGWTDTQY
size: -; length: 12; J: TRBJ2-7; V: TRBV5-1; CDR3: ASSSGERGYEQY
size: -; length: 13; J: TRBJ2-1; V: TRBV2; CDR3: ASSDRLADYNEQF
size: -; length: 12; J: TRBJ2-7; V: TRBV7-2; CDR3: ASSLGESSYEQY
size: -; length: 12; J: TRBJ1-2; V: TRBV2; CDR3: ASSEGQGVAGYT
size: -; length: 13; J: TRBJ2-3; V: TRBV7-2; CDR3: ASSFSGIRTDTQY
size: -; length: 12; J: TRBJ1-5; V: TRBV2; CDR3: ASSGGRGNQPQH
size: -; length: 13; J: TRBJ2-7; V: TRBV28; CDR3: ASSPPQGPSYEQY
size: -; length: 15; J: TRBJ2-1; V: TRBV5-1; CDR3: ASSFISGAGIYNEQF
size: -; length: 13; J: TRBJ2-1; V: TRBV5-1; CDR3: ASSIGLGGGDEQF
size: -; length: 14; J: TRBJ2-1; V: TRBV6-4; CDR3: ASSELAGVSGAEQF
size: -; length: 15; J: TRBJ2-5; V: TRBV4-1; CDR3: ASSQGGTSGSSVTQY
size: once; length: 12; J: TRBJ2-1; V: TRBV9; CDR3: ASSVGSLAREQF
size: -; length: 14; J: TRBJ2-7; V: TRBV7-3; CDR3: ASSFSGPSISYEQY
size: -; length: 13; J: TRBJ2-7; V: TRBV18; CDR3: ASSANSGTYYEQY
size: once; length: 13; J: TRBJ2-2; V: TRBV27; CDR3: ASSPGQGTTGELF
size: once; length: 14; J: TRBJ2-6; V: TRBV27; CDR3: ASSPRGVSGANVLT
size: -; length: 14; J: TRBJ1-2; V: TRBV7-2; CDR3: ASSYSSVRPNYGYT
size: -; length: 13; J: TRBJ1-3; V: TRBV6-4; CDR3: ASSDWTNSGNTIY
size: -; length: 13; J: TRBJ1-2; V: TRBV7-9; CDR3: ASSLTPRGNYGYT
size: -; length: 11; J: TRBJ1-2; V: TRBV2; CDR3: ASNTGTDYGYT
size: -; length: 11; J: TRBJ1-1; V: TRBV19; CDR3: ASSIEKGLLAF
size: -; length: 11; J: TRBJ1-2; V: TRBV27; CDR3: ASSLSLNYGYT
size: -; length: 13; J: TRBJ2-5; V: TRBV5-1; CDR3: ASSVAGTSGETQY
size: -; length: 14; J: TRBJ1-6; V: TRBV5-4; CDR3: ASSLAASEVNSPLH
size: -; length: 10; J: TRBJ2-7; V: TRBV5-4; CDR3: ASSLRGSEQY
size: -; length: 11; J: TRBJ2-7; V: TRBV6-5; CDR3: ASSSDRVSEQY
size: few; length: 12; J: TRBJ1-5; V: TRBV6-5; CDR3: ASSYFGGAQPQH
size: -; length: 12; J: TRBJ2-1; V: TRBV29-1; CDR3: SVGIASSYNEQF
size: -; length: 13; J: TRBJ2-3; V: TRBV11-3; CDR3: ASSASQGRGDTQY
size: once; length: 12; J: TRBJ1-5; V: TRBV5-1; CDR3: ASSYGTGTQPQH
size: -; length: 12; J: TRBJ2-7; V: TRBV6-1; CDR3: ASTIGTGGHEQY
size: -; length: 14; J: TRBJ1-5; V: TRBV5-1; CDR3: ASSLDGERSNQPQH
size: -; length: 10; J: TRBJ2-3; V: TRBV12-5; CDR3: ASGREADTQY
size: -; length: 13; J: TRBJ2-1; V: TRBV6-5; CDR3: ASSRLAGGVNEQF
size: -; length: 13; J: TRBJ1-2; V: TRBV11-2; CDR3: ASSLDTGSLYGYT
size: -; length: 13; J: TRBJ2-2; V: TRBV19; CDR3: ASSIHNLYTGELF
size: -; length: 10; J: TRBJ2-2; V: TRBV7-6; CDR3: ASSRWIGELF
size: -; length: 14; J: TRBJ2-2; V: TRBV19; CDR3: ASRYGTQRGAGELF
size: -; length: 13; J: TRBJ1-1; V: TRBV18; CDR3: ASSGPDRTNTEAF
size: -; length: 13; J: TRBJ1-1; V: TRBV21-1; CDR3: ASSSERQLNTEAF
size: -; length: 10; J: TRBJ2-3; V: TRBV2; CDR3: ASSPKTSSQY
size: -; length: 12; J: TRBJ2-2; V: TRBV11-2; CDR3: ASSFTGTTGELF
size: -; length: 9; J: TRBJ2-7; V: TRBV20-1; CDR3: TASNKYEQY
size: -; length: 12; J: TRBJ2-7; V: TRBV6-1; CDR3: ASTGTVISYEQY
size: once; length: 12; J: TRBJ2-1; V: TRBV29-1; CDR3: SVEKGGPYNEQF
size: once; length: 13; J: TRBJ2-7; V: TRBV11-1; CDR3: ASSKGDRAGYEQY
size: -; length: 10; J: TRBJ1-2; V: TRBV5-4; CDR3: ASSLGTYGYT
size: -; length: 14; J: TRBJ2-2; V: TRBV2; CDR3: ASLLRGLGNTGELF